This is a list of T cell receptor beta chains from one sample in a study of cytomegalovirus exposure and HLA in healthy donors. Measured with immunoSEQ multiplex PCR; TCRdb has only the in-frame clones, and not every one. Of 180,000 or so clones listed, around 80% were seen once; the top ten hold approximately 1.3%. Sequencing input: PBMCs. The receptors were sampled from a girl between 10 and 17 years old in good health and CMV-seropositive. Both conserved end residues are part of each CDR3. The D gene is left open where the match is weak. Where a row states a size, it is once, few, many or the class of an expanded clone; other rows omit it.

>TRBJ2-1|TRBV5-1|NA|once
TGCGCCAGCAGCGTAAAAAAGGAGTTCCTCTCCTACAATGAGCAGTTCTTC
CASSVKKEFLSYNEQFF
>TRBJ2-1|TRBV10-1|NA|NA
TGCGCCAGCAGTGACCACATTTACAATGAGCAGTTCTTC
CASSDHIYNEQFF
>TRBJ2-7|TRBV18|NA|NA
TGTGCCAGCTCGCCCAACGAGGGGGTAGAACAGTACTTC
CASSPNEGVEQYF
>TRBJ1-3|TRBV10-3|NA|NA
TGTGCCTCCGGAGGGATCTCTGGAAACACCATATATTTT
CASGGISGNTIYF
>TRBJ1-1|TRBV7-9|NA|NA
TGTGCCAGCAGTCGATTCGGACAGACTATGAACACTGAAGCTTTCTTT
CASSRFGQTMNTEAFF
>TRBJ2-7|TRBV6-5|TRBD2|NA
TGTGCCAGCAGTTACTTTTCGGGAGGGCCGGGGGAGCAGTACTTC
CASSYFSGGPGEQYF
>TRBJ2-7|TRBV5-4|NA|few
TGTGCCAGCAGCTTGGGCCGTTCGGGGAACTACGAGCAGTACTTC
CASSLGRSGNYEQYF
>TRBJ2-6|TRBV5-1|NA|NA
TGCGCCAGCAGCTCGAATCAGGTCCCTGGGGCCAACGTCCTGACTTTC
CASSSNQVPGANVLTF
>TRBJ1-2|TRBV5-1|NA|NA
TGCGCCAGCAGCACAGGGTTTGGGAACTATGGCTACACCTTC
CASSTGFGNYGYTF
>TRBJ2-7|TRBV7-2|TRBD1|NA
TGTGCCAGCAGCAGACAGGGAGTGCTCTACGAGCAGTACTTC
CASSRQGVLYEQYF
>TRBJ2-7|TRBV11-2|NA|NA
TGTGCCAGCAGCTCTTCCTACGAGCAGTACTTC
CASSSSYEQYF
>TRBJ2-7|TRBV30|NA|NA
TGTGCCTGGAGTGAGGGGTTCTACGAGCAGTACTTC
CAWSEGFYEQYF
>TRBJ2-5|TRBV25-1|NA|NA
TGTGCCAGCAGTGAATTACAGGCAAGAGAGACCCAGTACTTC
CASSELQARETQYF
>TRBJ2-5|TRBV18|NA|NA
TGTGCCAGCTCGTCCCCCGTGGAGACCCAGTACTTC
CASSSPVETQYF
>TRBJ2-7|TRBV5-1|TRBD1|NA
TGCGCCAGCAGCATCACCCCTTGGGGACAGGGTGACGAGCAGTACTTC
CASSITPWGQGDEQYF
>TRBJ2-7|TRBV27|TRBD2|NA
TGTGCCAGCACTGTAATGAGCGGGAGCTCCTACGAGCAGTACTTC
CASTVMSGSSYEQYF